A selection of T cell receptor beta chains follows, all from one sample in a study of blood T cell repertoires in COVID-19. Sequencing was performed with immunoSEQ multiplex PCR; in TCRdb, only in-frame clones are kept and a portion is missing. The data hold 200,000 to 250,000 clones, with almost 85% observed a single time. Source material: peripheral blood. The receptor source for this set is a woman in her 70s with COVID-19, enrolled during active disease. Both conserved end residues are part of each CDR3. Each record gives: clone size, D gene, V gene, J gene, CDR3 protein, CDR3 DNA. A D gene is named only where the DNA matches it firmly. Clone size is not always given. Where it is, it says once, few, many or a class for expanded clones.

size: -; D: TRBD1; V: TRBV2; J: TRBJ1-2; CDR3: CASSERMTGAGYTF; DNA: TGTGCCAGCAGTGAGCGGATGACAGGGGCCGGCTACACCTTC
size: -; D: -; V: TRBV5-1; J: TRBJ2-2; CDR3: CASSLAGDLLTGELFF; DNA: TGCGCCAGCAGCTTGGCCGGGGATCTTCTCACCGGGGAGCTGTTTTTT
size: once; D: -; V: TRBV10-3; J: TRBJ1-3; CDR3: CAISESFDSNSGNTIYF; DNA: TGTGCCATCAGTGAGTCGTTCGACAGCAACTCTGGAAACACCATATATTTT
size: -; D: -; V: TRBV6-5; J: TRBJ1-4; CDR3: CASKLVRTNEKLFF; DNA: TGTGCCAGCAAGTTGGTGAGAACTAATGAAAAACTGTTTTTT
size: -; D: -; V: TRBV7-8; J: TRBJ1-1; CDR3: CASSLNKNTEAFF; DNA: TGTGCCAGCAGCTTAAACAAGAACACTGAAGCTTTCTTT
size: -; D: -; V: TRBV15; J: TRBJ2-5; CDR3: CATSRDMGWGEGSETQYF; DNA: TGTGCCACCAGCAGAGATATGGGTTGGGGTGAGGGATCGGAGACCCAGTACTTC
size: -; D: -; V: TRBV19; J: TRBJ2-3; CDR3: CASRGGARTDTQYF; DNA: TGTGCCAGTAGGGGGGGGGCCCGAACAGATACGCAGTATTTT
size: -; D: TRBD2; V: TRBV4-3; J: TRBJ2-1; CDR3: CASSQDRLASGFNEQFF; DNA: TGCGCCAGCAGCCAAGATCGTCTGGCTAGCGGGTTCAATGAGCAGTTCTTC
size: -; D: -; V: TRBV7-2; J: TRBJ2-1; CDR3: CASSPTGVSYNEQFF; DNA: TGTGCCAGCAGCCCCACCGGAGTATCCTACAATGAGCAGTTCTTC
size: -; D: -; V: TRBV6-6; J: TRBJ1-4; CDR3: CASSLVGGTNEKLFF; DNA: TGTGCCAGCAGCCTCGTGGGGGGAACTAATGAAAAACTGTTTTTT
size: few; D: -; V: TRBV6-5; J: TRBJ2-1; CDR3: CASSLRQDSYNEQFF; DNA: TGTGCCAGCAGCCTACGACAGGACTCCTACAATGAGCAGTTCTTC
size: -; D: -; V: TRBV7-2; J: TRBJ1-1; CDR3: CASSSFGRENTEAFF; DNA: TGTGCCAGCAGCAGTTTTGGCAGGGAGAACACTGAAGCTTTCTTT
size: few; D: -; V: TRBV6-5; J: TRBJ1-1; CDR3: CASSSYTEAFF; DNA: TGTGCCAGCAGTTCTTACACTGAAGCTTTCTTT
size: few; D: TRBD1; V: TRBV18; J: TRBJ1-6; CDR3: CASSPQGANNSPLHF; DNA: TGTGCCAGCTCACCACAGGGGGCGAATAATTCACCCCTCCACTTT
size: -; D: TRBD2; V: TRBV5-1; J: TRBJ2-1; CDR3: CASSLIRAGDNEQFF; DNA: TGCGCCAGCAGCTTGATAAGAGCGGGAGACAATGAGCAGTTCTTC
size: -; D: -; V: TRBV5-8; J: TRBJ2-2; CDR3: CASSLAGGSTGELFF; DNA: TGTGCCAGCAGCTTGGCCGGTGGGAGCACCGGGGAGCTGTTTTTT
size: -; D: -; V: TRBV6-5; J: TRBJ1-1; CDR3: CASSYGGFKNTEAFF; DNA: TGTGCCAGCAGTTACGGAGGATTCAAAAACACTGAAGCTTTCTTT
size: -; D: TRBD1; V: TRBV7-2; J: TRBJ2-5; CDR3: CASKTGGPGETQYF; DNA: TGTGCCAGCAAAACAGGGGGCCCGGGGGAGACCCAGTACTTC
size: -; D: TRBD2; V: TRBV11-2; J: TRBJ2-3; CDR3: CASSQPSGPYTDTQYF; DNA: TGTGCCAGCAGCCAACCTAGCGGCCCTTACACAGATACGCAGTATTTT
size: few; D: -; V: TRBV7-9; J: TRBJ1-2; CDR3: CASSRLAGEDGYTF; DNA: TGTGCCAGCAGCCGATTGGCGGGGGAGGATGGCTACACCTTC
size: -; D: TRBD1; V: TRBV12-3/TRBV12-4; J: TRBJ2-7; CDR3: CASSFGQVGQYF; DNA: TGTGCCAGCAGTTTCGGACAGGTTGGCCAGTACTTC
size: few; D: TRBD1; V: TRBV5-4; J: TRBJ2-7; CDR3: CASSGRTGELYEQYF; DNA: TGTGCCAGCAGCGGTCGGACAGGGGAACTCTACGAGCAGTACTTC
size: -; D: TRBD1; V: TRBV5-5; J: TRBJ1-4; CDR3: CASSRGQGLGEKLFF; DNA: TGTGCCAGCAGCAGGGGACAGGGACTCGGGGAAAAACTGTTTTTT
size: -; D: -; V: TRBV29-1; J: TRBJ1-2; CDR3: CSVEGQVYGYTF; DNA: TGCAGCGTTGAAGGACAGGTCTATGGCTACACCTTC
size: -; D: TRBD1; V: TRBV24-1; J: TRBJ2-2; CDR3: CATSDSGGLPNTGELFF; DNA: TGTGCCACCAGTGATTCAGGGGGCTTACCAAACACCGGGGAGCTGTTTTTT
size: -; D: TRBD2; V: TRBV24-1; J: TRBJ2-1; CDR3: CATSGTISGGLLSYNEQFF; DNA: TGTGCCACCAGTGGCACGATCAGCGGGGGGCTCCTTTCCTACAATGAGCAGTTCTTC
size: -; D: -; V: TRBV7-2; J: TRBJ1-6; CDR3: CASSVNSSPLHF; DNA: TGTGCCAGCAGCGTCAATAGTTCACCCCTCCACTTT
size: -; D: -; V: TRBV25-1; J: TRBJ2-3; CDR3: CASSEWNGIADTQYF; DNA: TGTGCCAGCAGTGAATGGAACGGGATCGCAGATACGCAGTATTTT
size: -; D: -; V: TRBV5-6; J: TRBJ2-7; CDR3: CASSFFGLYEQYF; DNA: TGTGCCAGCAGCTTTTTCGGACTCTACGAGCAGTACTTC
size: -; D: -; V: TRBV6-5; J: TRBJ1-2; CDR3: CASTGEIRYGYTF; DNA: TGTGCCAGCACCGGGGAGATTCGCTATGGCTACACCTTC
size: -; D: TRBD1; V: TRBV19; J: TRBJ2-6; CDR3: CASSTTGVGANVLTF; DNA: TGTGCCAGTAGTACCACAGGGGTAGGGGCCAACGTCCTGACTTTC
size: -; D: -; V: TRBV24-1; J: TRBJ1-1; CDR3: CATSSERMTEAFF; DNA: TGTGCCACCAGTTCGGAGAGGATGACTGAAGCTTTCTTT
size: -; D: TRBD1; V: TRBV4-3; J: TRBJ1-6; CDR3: CASSQEYGDRERGSPLHF; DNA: TGCGCCAGCAGCCAAGAATATGGGGACAGGGAAAGAGGTTCACCCCTCCACTTT